This T cell receptor (beta chain) was profiled in a study of blood T cells in healthy people across ages. Study-wide results and limits: Unsorted PBMCs prevented conclusive naive versus antigen-experienced comparison.

Primed by a sample-barcoded 5' primer and a J-beta primer mix, a second PCR proceeded for roughly 6 to 12 cycles. Each cDNA molecule received a tag from a template-switch adaptor that had 12 random nucleotides. TCRdb re-derived calls from the 5' RACE reads in MiXCR, one entry per CDR3 protein. The table lists roughly 1,700,000 distinct CDR3 sequences, 28% of them singletons. Collection of around 10 milliliters of peripheral blood was performed for each donor. On this clonotype itself: Its antigen is not identified.

The clonotype originates from a woman in her twenties or thirties in good health. Sequenced sample: blood.

For the CDR3, the DNA is TGTGCCAGCACACCCAGGGGAAGGGGGAGCAATCAGCCCCAGCATTTT. It specifies CASTPRGRGSNQPQHF. The gene calls are TRBV28 and TRBJ1-5; maybe TRBD1 (6 bases). Germline V gene sequence: CDR1 MDHEN, CDR2 SYDVKM. Trimming pared 7 bases from V and 1 base from J, leaving 17 bases between. The CDR3 has 16 amino acids.